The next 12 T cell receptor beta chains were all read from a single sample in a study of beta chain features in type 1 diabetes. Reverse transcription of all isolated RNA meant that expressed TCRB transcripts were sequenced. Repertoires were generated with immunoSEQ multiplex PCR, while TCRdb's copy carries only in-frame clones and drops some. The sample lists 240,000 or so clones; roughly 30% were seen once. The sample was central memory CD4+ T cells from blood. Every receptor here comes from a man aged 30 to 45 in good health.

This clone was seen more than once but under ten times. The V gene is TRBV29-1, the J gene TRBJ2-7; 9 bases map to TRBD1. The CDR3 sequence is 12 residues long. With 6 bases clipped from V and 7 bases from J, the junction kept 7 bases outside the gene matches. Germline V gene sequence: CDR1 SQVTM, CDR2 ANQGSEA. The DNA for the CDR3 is TGCAGCGTAGGACAGGGGTCGAGGGAGCAGTACTTC. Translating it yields CSVGQGSREQYF.

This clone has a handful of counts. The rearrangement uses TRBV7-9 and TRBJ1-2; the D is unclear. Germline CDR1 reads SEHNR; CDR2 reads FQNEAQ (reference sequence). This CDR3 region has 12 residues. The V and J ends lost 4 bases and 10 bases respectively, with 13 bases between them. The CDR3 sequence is CASSSGGVDYTF. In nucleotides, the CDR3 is TGTGCCAGCAGCTCGGGTGGAGTAGACTACACCTTC.

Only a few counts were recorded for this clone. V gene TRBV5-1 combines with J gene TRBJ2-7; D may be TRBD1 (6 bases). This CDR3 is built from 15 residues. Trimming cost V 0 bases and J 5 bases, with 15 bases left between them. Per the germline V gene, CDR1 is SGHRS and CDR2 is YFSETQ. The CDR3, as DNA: TGCGCCAGCAGCTTGGCCGGAACAGGGACCCACGAGCAGTACTTC. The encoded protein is CASSLAGTGTHEQYF.

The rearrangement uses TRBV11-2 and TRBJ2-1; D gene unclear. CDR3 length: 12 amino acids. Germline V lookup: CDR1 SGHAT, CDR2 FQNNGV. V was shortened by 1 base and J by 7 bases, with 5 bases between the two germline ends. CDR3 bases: TGTGCCAGCAGCTTAGCTCTAAATGAGCAGTTCTTC. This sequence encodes CASSLALNEQFF.

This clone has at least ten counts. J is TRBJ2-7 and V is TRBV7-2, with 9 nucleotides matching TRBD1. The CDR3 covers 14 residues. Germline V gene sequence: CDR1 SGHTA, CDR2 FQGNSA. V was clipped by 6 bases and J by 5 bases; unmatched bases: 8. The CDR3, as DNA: TGTGCCAGCAGACAAACAGGGGGCGTACACGAGCAGTACTTC. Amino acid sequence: CASRQTGGVHEQYF.

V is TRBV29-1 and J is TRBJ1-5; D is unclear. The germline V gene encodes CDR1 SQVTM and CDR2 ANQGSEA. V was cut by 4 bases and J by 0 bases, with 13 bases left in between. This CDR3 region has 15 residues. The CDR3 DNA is TGCAGCGTTGCGGTGGCAGCCGATAGCAATCAGCCCCAGCATTTT. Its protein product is CSVAVAADSNQPQHF.

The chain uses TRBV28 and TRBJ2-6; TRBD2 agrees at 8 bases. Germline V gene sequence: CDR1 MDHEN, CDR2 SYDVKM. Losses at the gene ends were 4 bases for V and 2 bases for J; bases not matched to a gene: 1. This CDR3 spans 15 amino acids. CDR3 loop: CASSSAGAGANVLTF. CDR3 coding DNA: TGTGCCAGCAGTTCAGCGGGAGCTGGGGCCAACGTCCTGACTTTC. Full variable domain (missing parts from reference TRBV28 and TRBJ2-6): DVKVTQSSRYLVKRTGEKVFLECVQDMDHENMFWYRQDPGLGLRLIYFSYDVKMKEKGDIPEGYSVSREKKERFSLILESASTNQTSMYLCASSSAGAGANVLTFGAGSRLTVL.

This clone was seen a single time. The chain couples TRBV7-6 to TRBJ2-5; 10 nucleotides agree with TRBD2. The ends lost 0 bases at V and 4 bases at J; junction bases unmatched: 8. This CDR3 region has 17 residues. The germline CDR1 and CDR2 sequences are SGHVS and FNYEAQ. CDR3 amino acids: CASSLAWTSGGAETQYF. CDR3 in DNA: TGTGCCAGCAGCTTAGCGTGGACTAGCGGAGGGGCAGAGACCCAGTACTTC.

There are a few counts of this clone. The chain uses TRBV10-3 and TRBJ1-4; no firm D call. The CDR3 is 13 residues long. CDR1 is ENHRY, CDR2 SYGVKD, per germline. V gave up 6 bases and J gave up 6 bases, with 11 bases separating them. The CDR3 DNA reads TGTGCCATCAGGGAGACCTCGGATGAAAAACTGTTTTTT. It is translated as CAIRETSDEKLFF.

The chain's CDR3 is CASREQDKTEAFF. As DNA, the CDR3 is TGTGCCAGCCGGGAGCAGGATAAAACTGAAGCTTTCTTT. The V call is TRBV6-1, the J call TRBJ1-1, with D hard to call. The CDR3 length is 13 residues. Germline assignment: CDR1 MNHNS and CDR2 SASEGT. Between the trimmed V and J ends, which lost 8 bases and 5 bases, there was a span of 15 bases.

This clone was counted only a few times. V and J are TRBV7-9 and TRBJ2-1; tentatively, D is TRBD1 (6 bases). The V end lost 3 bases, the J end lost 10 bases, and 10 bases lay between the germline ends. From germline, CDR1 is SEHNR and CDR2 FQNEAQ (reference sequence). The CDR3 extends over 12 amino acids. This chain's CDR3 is CASSFTTGEQFF. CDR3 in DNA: TGTGCCAGCAGCTTTACCACAGGGGAGCAGTTCTTC. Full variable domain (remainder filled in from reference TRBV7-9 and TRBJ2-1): DTGVSQNPRHKITKRGQNVTFRCDPISEHNRLYWYRQTLGQGPEFLTYFQNEAQLEKSRLLSDRFSAERPKGSFSTLEIQRTEQGDSAMYLCASSFTTGEQFFGPGTRLTVL.

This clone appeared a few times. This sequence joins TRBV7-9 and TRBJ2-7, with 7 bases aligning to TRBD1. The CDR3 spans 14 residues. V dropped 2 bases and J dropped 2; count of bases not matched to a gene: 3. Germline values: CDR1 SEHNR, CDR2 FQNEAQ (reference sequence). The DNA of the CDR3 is TGTGCCAGCAGCTTACCAGGGGGAGCCTACGAGCAGTACTTC. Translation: CASSLPGGAYEQYF.